These 13 T cell receptor beta chains share one sample of origin, sequenced in a study of CD8+CD57+ T cells in acquired aplastic anemia. Genomic DNA provided the template from which TCR beta VDJ and CDR3 profiles were obtained. A single record per CDR3 protein comes from TCRdb applying MiXCR to the reads. The sample gives under 350,000 distinct CDR3 sequences, 50% to 70% of which show up once; less than 9.5% is in the top ten. The source material was sorted CD4+, CD8+, or CD8+CD57+ T cells (not recorded which) from PBMCs. Receptors were obtained from a human donor with severe aplastic anemia or a healthy control (not recorded which).

This clonotype was observed many times. V usage is TRBV20-1 and J usage is TRBJ2-5; 11 bases fit TRBD1. There are 14 residues in the CDR3. J lost 7 bases, V lost 6 bases, and 10 bases had no gene match. Germline V gene sequence: CDR1 DFQATT, CDR2 SNEGSKA (reference sequence). For the CDR3, the DNA is TGCAGTGCCGAAAGGGGGACAGGGGGAGGGACCCAGTACTTC. Translated, it gives CSAERGTGGGTQYF.

This clonotype was recorded a few times. The V gene is TRBV2, the J gene TRBJ2-4, with D maybe TRBD2 (5 bases). Trimming left V 5 bases short and J 7 bases short, with 18 bases between. In germline, CDR1 is SNHLY, CDR2 FYNNEI. The CDR3 length is 15 residues. As DNA, the CDR3 is TGTGCCAGCAGTCCCACGGTGGGAGTTTGGAACATTCAGTACTTC. As protein: CASSPTVGVWNIQYF.

J is TRBJ1-3 and V is TRBV9; 8 bases align to TRBD1. J gave up 4 bases and V 0 bases, and 6 bases lay outside the gene matches. The CDR3 extends over 16 amino acids. Germline CDR1 SGDLS, CDR2 YYNGEE. Here the CDR3 DNA reads TGTGCCAGCAGCGTAGATACACAGGGGGACGGAAACACCATATATTTT. As protein: CASSVDTQGDGNTIYF.

This rearrangement joins TRBV2 to TRBJ1-1; 8 positions agree with TRBD1. The junction had 12 bases not matched to a gene; V was cut back by 7 bases and J by 5 bases. The CDR3 runs 15 residues. The germline V gene has CDR1 SNHLY and CDR2 FYNNEI. DNA of the CDR3: TGTGCCAGCACCCCGGACAGGGCCATAGGGACTGAAGCTTTCTTT. Translating gives CASTPDRAIGTEAFF.

This clonotype was recorded once. The junction differs from germline at one of its ends, possibly a read error. The chain uses TRBV30 and TRBJ1-6; D might be TRBD1 (6 bases). Germline V gives CDR1 GTSNPN, CDR2 SVGIG (reference sequence). CDR3 length: 14 residues. The CDR3 sequence is CAWQGSSYNSPLRF. Written as DNA, the CDR3 is TGTGCCTGGCAGGGGAGCTCCTATAATTCGCCCCTCCGCTTT.

The V and J genes are TRBV7-2 and TRBJ1-1; D call uncertain. The germline gives CDR1 SGHTA, CDR2 FQGNSA. The CDR3 length is 13 residues. Trimming took off 5 bases at V and 3 bases at J, with 10 bases between the two ends. The CDR3 DNA reads as TGTGCCAGCAGCCAAAAGGGTGACACTGAAGCTTTCTTT. It specifies CASSQKGDTEAFF.

This clonotype was found many times. The V and J genes are TRBV2 and TRBJ1-5; D remains ambiguous. The CDR3 sequence is 15 residues long. CDR1 is SNHLY and CDR2 is FYNNEI in the germline V gene. Trimming took off 3 bases at V and 4 bases at J, with 13 bases between the two ends. The CDR3 sequence: CASSDPRGSNQPQHF. In DNA form, the CDR3 reads TGTGCCAGCAGTGACCCCCGGGGATCAAATCAGCCCCAGCATTTT.

Notes on this clonotype: A much larger clone differs by one base, so this may be a read error. This rearrangement joins TRBV5-4 to TRBJ1-1, with no clear D. The CDR3 is made up of 13 amino acids. Germline values: CDR1 SGHNT, CDR2 YYREEE (reference sequence). The CDR3 sequence is CANSLDAGSGAFF. In DNA form, the CDR3 reads TGTGCCAACAGCTTGGATGCCGGCTCCGGGGCTTTCTTT.

This clonotype was observed a few times. The rearrangement joins TRBV7-9 to TRBJ2-1; TRBD2 matches at 12 bases. Germline CDR1 is SEHNR and CDR2 is FQNEAQ (reference sequence). The CDR3 totals 16 residues. The trim removed 0 bases at V and 10 bases at J, leaving 7 bases unmatched. In DNA, the CDR3 is TGTGCCAGCAGCTTAGCGGTGGCTAGCGGGAGGGTGGAGCAGTTCTTC. Protein sequence: CASSLAVASGRVEQFF.

The chain links TRBV24-1 to TRBJ1-6, with 10 bases identical to TRBD1. The junction had 7 bases not matched to a gene; V was cut back by 4 bases and J by 8 bases. Germline V lookup: CDR1 KGHDR, CDR2 SFDVKD. The CDR3 length is 16 residues. The CDR3 DNA reads as TGTGCCACCAGTGAAACAGGGGACAGGGGTGATTCACCCCTCCACTTT. It yields the protein CATSETGDRGDSPLHF.

The genes are TRBV7-2 and TRBJ1-4; TRBD1 agrees at 12 bases. This CDR3 has 16 residues. CDR1 is SGHTA and CDR2 is FQGNSA in the germline V gene. Trimming cost V 1 base and J 12 bases; bases outside gene matches: 9. In DNA, the CDR3 is TGTGCCAGCAGCTTAGGGGTCCTGGGACAGGGGGCTCAACTGTTTTTT. Protein product: CASSLGVLGQGAQLFF.

The table lists this clonotype with a count of one. The chain employs TRBV7-8 and TRBJ1-5; a possible D gene is TRBD1 (5 bases). V was cut by 3 bases and J by 6 bases, with 18 bases left in between. Germline lookup yields CDR1 SGHVS and CDR2 FQNEAQ. The CDR3 extends over 16 amino acids. CDR3 residues: CASSLYGAAGGQPQHF. The CDR3 DNA is TGTGCCAGCAGCTTGTACGGGGCCGCGGGTGGTCAGCCCCAGCATTTT.

V and J are TRBV5-1 and TRBJ2-5; D is perhaps TRBD1 (6 bases). V shed 3 bases and J shed 3 bases, with 12 bases lying between them. Germline CDR1 SGHRS, CDR2 YFSETQ. This CDR3 has 14 residues. CDR3 in DNA: TGCGCCAGCAGCTCCCAGACAGGTGAAGAGACCCAGTACTTC. Translating it yields CASSSQTGEETQYF.